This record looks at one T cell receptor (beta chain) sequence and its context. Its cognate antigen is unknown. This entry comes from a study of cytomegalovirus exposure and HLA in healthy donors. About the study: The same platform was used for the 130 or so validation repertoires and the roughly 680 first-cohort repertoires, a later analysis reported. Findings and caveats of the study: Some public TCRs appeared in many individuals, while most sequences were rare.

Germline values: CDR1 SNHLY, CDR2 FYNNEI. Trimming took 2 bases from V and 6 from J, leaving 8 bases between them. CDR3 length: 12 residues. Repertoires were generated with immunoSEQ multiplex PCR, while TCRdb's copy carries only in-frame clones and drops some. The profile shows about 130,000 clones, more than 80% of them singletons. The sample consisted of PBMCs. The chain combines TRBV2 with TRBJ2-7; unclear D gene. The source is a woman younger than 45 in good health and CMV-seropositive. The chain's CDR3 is CASSEKRGEQYF. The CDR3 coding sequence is TGTGCCAGCAGTGAAAAGCGTGGCGAGCAGTACTTC. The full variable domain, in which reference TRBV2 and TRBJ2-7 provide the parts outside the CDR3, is EPEVTQTPSHQVTQMGQEVILRCVPISNHLYFYWYRQILGQKVEFLVSFYNNEISEKSEIFDDQFSVERPDGSNFTLKIRSTKLEDSAMYFCASSEKRGEQYFGPGTRLTVT.